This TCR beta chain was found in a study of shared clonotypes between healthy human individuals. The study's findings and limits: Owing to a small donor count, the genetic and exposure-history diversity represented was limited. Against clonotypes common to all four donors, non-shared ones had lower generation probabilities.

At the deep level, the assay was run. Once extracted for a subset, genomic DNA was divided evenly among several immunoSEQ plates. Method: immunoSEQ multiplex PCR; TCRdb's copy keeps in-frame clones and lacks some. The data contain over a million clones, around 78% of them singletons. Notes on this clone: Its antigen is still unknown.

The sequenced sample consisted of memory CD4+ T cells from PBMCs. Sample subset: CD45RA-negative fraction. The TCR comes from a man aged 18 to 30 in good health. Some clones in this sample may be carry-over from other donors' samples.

The CDR3: CASSFGQGIETQYF. CDR3 DNA sequence: TGCGCCAGCAGCTTTGGACAGGGAATAGAGACCCAGTACTTC. The V gene is TRBV5-1, the J gene TRBJ2-5, with 8 bases matching TRBD1. This CDR3 has 14 residues. Germline CDR1 SGHRS, CDR2 YFSETQ. V shed 2 bases, J shed 4 bases, and the junction held 4 bases outside the gene matches.